Below, 11 T cell receptor beta chains from the same sample are listed, as sequenced in a study of immune evolution from preneoplasia to lung adenocarcinoma. TCRdb's table, derived via immunoSEQ multiplex PCR, lists solely in-frame clones and lacks some. Of more than 25,000 clones listed, about three quarters are singletons. The sequencing input was FFPE invasive lung adenocarcinoma tissue. The receptors come from a person aged 55 to 75 with invasive lung adenocarcinoma. Some clones in this sample may be carry-over from other donors' samples.

J is TRBJ2-1 and V is TRBV9; 8 positions match TRBD1. The CDR3 loop spans 13 amino acids. The germline V gene encodes CDR1 SGDLS and CDR2 YYNGEE. With V trimmed by 5 bases and J by 6 bases, 4 bases remained unmatched. The CDR3 DNA reads as TGTGCCAGCAGGGGGACAGGTCTCAATGAGCAGTTCTTC. As protein: CASRGTGLNEQFF.

The V gene is TRBV6-5, the J gene TRBJ2-1, with D perhaps matching TRBD2 (7 bases). Trimming removed 1 base from V and 7 bases from J, with 11 bases in between. CDR3 size: 14 residues. Per germline, CDR1 MNHEY and CDR2 SVGAGI. The CDR3 region has the DNA TGTGCCAGCAGTTACTACGGGGGGCAGAATGAGCAGTTCTTC. This translates into CASSYYGGQNEQFF.

The CDR3 DNA follows: TGTGCCAGCTCACAAGAGCCCAGCCTGGAGCAGTACTTC. Protein sequence: CASSQEPSLEQYF. This rearrangement joins TRBV18 to TRBJ2-7; no definite D call. The V gene's germline CDR1 is KGHSH and CDR2 LQKENI. Trimming removed 4 bases at V and 7 bases at J, with 14 bases between. CDR3 length equals 13 residues.

This clone has a handful of counts. The rearrangement links TRBV18 to TRBJ2-1; D is unresolved. The V gene lost 6 bases and the J gene lost 10 bases, with 10 bases spanning the gap. Germline lookup yields CDR1 KGHSH and CDR2 LQKENI. The CDR3 loop spans 11 amino acids. The CDR3 protein is CASSEEWEQFF. The CDR3 nucleotides are TGTGCCAGCTCCGAGGAATGGGAGCAGTTCTTC.

The rearrangement links TRBV5-1 to TRBJ2-2; TRBD2 agrees at 9 bases. CDR1 is SGHRS and CDR2 is YFSETQ in the germline V gene. J was trimmed by 5 bases and V by 1 base; bases with no gene match: 9. This CDR3 is built from 17 residues. CDR3 loop: CASSLYPAGGSTGELFF. CDR3 nucleotides: TGCGCCAGCAGCTTGTACCCAGCGGGAGGAAGTACCGGGGAGCTGTTTTTT.

The V and J genes are TRBV5-1 and TRBJ2-7; weak D call: TRBD1 (5 bases). Trimming removed 0 bases from V and 3 bases from J, with 13 bases in between. Germline assignment: CDR1 SGHRS and CDR2 YFSETQ. This CDR3 contains 15 residues. The CDR3 nucleotides are TGCGCCAGCAGCTTGGCTCAGGGTGATCGCTACGAGCAGTACTTC. It specifies CASSLAQGDRYEQYF.

This clone was detected only once. The chain couples TRBV28 to TRBJ1-5; no firm D call. There are 12 residues in the CDR3. The germline V and J ends were trimmed by 6 bases and 7 bases, with 10 bases remaining between them. Germline V gene sequence: CDR1 MDHEN, CDR2 SYDVKM. In DNA form, the CDR3 reads TGTGCCAGCAGCATTTACCGGCAGCCCCAGCATTTT. Translating gives CASSIYRQPQHF.

The chain uses TRBV30 and TRBJ1-1, with 8 bases aligning to TRBD1. The CDR3 loop spans 15 amino acids. The J segment lost 3 bases and the V segment lost 2 bases, leaving 8 bases of the junction unmatched. Germline V gene data show CDR1 as GTSNPN and CDR2 as SVGIG (reference sequence). The CDR3 loop is CAWSSPDRVDTEAFF. CDR3 DNA: TGTGCCTGGAGTTCCCCGGACAGGGTTGACACTGAAGCTTTCTTT.

The V and J genes are TRBV9 and TRBJ2-4; D remains ambiguous. Per the germline V gene, CDR1 is SGDLS and CDR2 is YYNGEE. V was cut by 3 bases and J by 1 base, with 8 bases left in between. The CDR3 sequence is 14 residues long. The chain's CDR3 is CASSGEGAKNIQYF. DNA for the CDR3: TGTGCCAGCAGCGGCGAAGGGGCCAAAAACATTCAGTACTTC.

The rearrangement links TRBV4-1 to TRBJ2-1, with no clear D. CDR1 and CDR2 (germline): MGHRA, YSYEKL. The ends were cut back, 0 bases at V and 7 bases at J, with 13 bases in the middle. The CDR3 covers 15 residues. CDR3 nucleotide sequence: TGCGCCAGCAGCCAAGAGGATAACTACCTAAATGAGCAGTTCTTC. Protein sequence: CASSQEDNYLNEQFF.

The chain employs TRBV5-1 and TRBJ2-2, with D hard to call. The V end lost 0 bases, the J end lost 7 bases, and 4 bases lay between the germline ends. CDR3 length: 12 residues. CDR1 and CDR2 from the germline V gene are SGHRS and YFSETQ. CDR3 in DNA: TGCGCCAGCAGCTTGGAATTCGGGGAGCTGTTTTTT. Its translation: CASSLEFGELFF.